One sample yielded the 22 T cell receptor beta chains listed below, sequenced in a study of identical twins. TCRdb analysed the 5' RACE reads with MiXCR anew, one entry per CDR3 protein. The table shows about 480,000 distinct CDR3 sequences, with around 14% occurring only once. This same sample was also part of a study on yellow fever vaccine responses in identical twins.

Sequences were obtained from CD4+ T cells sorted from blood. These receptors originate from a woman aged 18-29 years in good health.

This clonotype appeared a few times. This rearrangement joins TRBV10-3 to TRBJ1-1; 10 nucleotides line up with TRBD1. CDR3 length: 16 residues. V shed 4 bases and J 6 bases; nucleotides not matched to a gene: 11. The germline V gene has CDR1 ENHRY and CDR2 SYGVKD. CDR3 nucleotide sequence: TGTGCCATCAGTGGGGGACAGGGGCCCTCTTGGGCTGAAGCTTTCTTT. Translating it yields CAISGGQGPSWAEAFF.

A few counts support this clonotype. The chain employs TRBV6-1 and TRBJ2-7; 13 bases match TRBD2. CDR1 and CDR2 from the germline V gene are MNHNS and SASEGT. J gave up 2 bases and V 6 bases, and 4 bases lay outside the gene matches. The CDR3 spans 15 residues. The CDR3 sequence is CASRTSGGPPYEQYF. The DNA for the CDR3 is TGTGCCAGCAGGACTAGCGGGGGGCCTCCCTACGAGCAGTACTTC.

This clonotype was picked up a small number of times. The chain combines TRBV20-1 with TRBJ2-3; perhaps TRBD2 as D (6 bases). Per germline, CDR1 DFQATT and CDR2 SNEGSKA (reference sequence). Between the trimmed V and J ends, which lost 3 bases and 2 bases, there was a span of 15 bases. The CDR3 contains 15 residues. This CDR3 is CSASARGGPTDTQYF. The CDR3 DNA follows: TGCAGTGCTAGCGCGAGGGGAGGCCCCACAGATACGCAGTATTTT.

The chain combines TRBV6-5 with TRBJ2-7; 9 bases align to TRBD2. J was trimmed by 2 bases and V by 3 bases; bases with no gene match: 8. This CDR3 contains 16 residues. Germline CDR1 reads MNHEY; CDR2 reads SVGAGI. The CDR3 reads CASSYLGTSSPYEQYF. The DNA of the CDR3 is TGTGCCAGCAGTTATCTTGGGACTAGCTCACCCTACGAGCAGTACTTC.

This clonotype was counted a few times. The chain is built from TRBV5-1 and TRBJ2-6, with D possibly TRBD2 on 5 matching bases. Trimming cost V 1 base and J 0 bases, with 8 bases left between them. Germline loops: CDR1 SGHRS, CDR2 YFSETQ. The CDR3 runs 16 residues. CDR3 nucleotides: TGCGCCAGCAGCTTGTTGGCGGGCTCTGGGGCCAACGTCCTGACTTTC. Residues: CASSLLAGSGANVLTF.

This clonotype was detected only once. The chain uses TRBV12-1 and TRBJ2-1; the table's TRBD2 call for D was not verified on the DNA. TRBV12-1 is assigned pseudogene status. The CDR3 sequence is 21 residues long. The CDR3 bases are TGTGCCAGCAGCTTGGGGGGGAGACTAGCGGGAGGGACCGATAACTACAATGAGCAGTTCTTC. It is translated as CASSLGGRLAGGTDNYNEQFF.

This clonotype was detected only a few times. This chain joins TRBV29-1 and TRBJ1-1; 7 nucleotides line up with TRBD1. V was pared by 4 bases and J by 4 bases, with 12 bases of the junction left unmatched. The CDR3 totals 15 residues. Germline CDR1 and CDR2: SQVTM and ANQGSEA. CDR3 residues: CSVGGDSSRGTEAFF. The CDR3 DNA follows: TGCAGCGTTGGAGGGGACAGTAGCCGGGGCACTGAAGCTTTCTTT.

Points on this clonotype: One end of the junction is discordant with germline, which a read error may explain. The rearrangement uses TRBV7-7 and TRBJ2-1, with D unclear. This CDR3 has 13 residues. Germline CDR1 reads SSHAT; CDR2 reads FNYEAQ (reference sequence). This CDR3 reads CASSLGLGYEQFF. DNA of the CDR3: TGTGCTAGCAGCTTAGGCCTCGGCTATGAGCAGTTCTTC.

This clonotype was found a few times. The CDR3 spells CASRGLGTGSDEQYF. The CDR3 DNA reads TGTGCCAGCCGAGGGTTGGGGACAGGGTCCGACGAGCAGTACTTC. The rearrangement uses TRBV6-2 or TRBV6-3 and TRBJ2-7, with 9 bases identical to TRBD1. CDR3 length equals 15 residues. Germline CDR1 is MNHEY and CDR2 is SVGEGT. V was pared by 8 bases and J by 5 bases, with 13 bases of the junction left unmatched.

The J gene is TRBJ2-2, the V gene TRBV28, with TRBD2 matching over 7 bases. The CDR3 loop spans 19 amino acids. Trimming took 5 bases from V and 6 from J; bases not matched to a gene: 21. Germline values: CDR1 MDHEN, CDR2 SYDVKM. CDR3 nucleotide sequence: TGTGCCAGCAGTCCCCCCATCGCGCAAGCGGGATATTTCGCCGGGGAGCTGTTTTTT. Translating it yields CASSPPIAQAGYFAGELFF.

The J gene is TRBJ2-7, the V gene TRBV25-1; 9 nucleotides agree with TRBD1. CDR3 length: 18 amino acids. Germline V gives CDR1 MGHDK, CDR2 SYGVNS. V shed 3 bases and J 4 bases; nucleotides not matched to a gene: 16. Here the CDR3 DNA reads TGTGCCAGCAGTGATAGTAAGGGACAGGGTTTAATAAGATACGAGCAGTACTTC. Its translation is CASSDSKGQGLIRYEQYF.

The CDR3 bases are TGCAGCGTTGACGCCGTGAACACTGAAGCTTTCTTT. Amino acid sequence: CSVDAVNTEAFF. The chain recombines TRBV29-1 with TRBJ1-1; D is uncertain. The CDR3 loop spans 12 amino acids. The V and J ends lost 3 bases and 0 bases respectively, with 5 bases between them. The germline CDR1 and CDR2 sequences are SQVTM and ANQGSEA.

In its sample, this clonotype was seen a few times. CDR3 DNA: TGTGCCAGCAGTTTAATCTTGAGTTCCGCGAACACCGGGGAGCTGTTTTTT. It yields the protein CASSLILSSANTGELFF. J is TRBJ2-2 and V is TRBV7-8; D not resolved. V was clipped by 6 bases and J by 0 bases, with 17 bases between them. This CDR3 has 17 amino acids. CDR1 is SGHVS and CDR2 is FQNEAQ in the germline V gene.

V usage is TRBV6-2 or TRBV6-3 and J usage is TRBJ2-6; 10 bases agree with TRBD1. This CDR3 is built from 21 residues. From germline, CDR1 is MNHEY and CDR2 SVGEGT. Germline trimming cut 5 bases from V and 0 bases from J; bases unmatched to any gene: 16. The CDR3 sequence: CASSPHQLDRGDPSGANVLTF. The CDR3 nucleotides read TGTGCCAGCAGTCCACATCAGTTGGACAGGGGGGACCCCTCTGGGGCCAACGTCCTGACTTTC.

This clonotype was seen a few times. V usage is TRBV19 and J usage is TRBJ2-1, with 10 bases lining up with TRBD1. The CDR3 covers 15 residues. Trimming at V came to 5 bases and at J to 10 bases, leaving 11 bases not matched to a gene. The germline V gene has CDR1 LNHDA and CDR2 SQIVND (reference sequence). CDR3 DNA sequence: TGTGCCAGTAGTGCCCCGGGACAGGGGACCGTCGAGCAGTTCTTC. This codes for CASSAPGQGTVEQFF.

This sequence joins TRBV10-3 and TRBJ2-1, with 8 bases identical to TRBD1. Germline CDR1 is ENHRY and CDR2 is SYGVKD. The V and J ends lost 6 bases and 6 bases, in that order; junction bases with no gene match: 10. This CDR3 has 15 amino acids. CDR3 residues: CAIRTGAGLGNEQFF. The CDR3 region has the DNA TGTGCCATCAGGACAGGGGCCGGTTTGGGCAATGAGCAGTTCTTC.

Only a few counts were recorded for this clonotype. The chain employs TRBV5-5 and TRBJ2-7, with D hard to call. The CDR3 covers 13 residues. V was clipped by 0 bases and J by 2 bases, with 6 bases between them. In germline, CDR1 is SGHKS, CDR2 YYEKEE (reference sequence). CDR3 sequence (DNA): TGTGCCAGCAGCTTGGAGCAGCCCTACGAGCAGTACTTC. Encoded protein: CASSLEQPYEQYF. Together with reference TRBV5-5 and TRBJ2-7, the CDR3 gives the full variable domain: DAGVTQSPTHLIKTRGQQVTLRCSPISGHKSVSWYQQVLGQGPQFIFQYYEKEERGRGNFPDRFSARQFPNYSSELNVNALLLGDSALYLCASSLEQPYEQYFGPGTRLTVT.

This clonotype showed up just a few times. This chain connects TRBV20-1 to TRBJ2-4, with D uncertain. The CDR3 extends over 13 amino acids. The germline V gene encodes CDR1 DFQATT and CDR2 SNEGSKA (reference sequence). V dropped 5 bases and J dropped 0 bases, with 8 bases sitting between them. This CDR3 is CSARHVAKNIQYF. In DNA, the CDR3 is TGCAGTGCTCGGCACGTAGCCAAAAACATTCAGTACTTC.

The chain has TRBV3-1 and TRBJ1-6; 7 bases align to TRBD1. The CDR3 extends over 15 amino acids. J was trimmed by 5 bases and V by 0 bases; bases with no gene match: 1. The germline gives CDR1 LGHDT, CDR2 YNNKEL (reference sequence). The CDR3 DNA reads TGTGCCAGCAGCCAAGAAGACAGGGATAATTCACCCCTCCACTTT. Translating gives CASSQEDRDNSPLHF. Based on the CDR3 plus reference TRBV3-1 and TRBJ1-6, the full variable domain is DTAVSQTPKYLVTQMGNDKSIKCEQNLGHDTMYWYKQDSKKFLKIMFSYNNKELIINETVPNRFSPKSPDKAHLNLHINSLELGDSAVYFCASSQEDRDNSPLHFGNGTRLTVT.

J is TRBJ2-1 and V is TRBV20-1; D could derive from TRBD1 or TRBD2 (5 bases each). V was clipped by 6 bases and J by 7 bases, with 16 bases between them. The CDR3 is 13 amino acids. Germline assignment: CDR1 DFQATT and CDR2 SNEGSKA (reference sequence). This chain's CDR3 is CSAVGEWLNEQFF. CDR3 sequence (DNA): TGCAGTGCAGTGGGGGAGTGGTTAAATGAGCAGTTCTTC.

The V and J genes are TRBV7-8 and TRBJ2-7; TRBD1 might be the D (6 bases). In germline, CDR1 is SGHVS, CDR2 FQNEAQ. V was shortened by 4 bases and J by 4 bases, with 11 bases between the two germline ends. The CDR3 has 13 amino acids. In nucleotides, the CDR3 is TGTGCCAGCAGCTACATACAGGGATACGAGCAGTACTTC. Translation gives CASSYIQGYEQYF.

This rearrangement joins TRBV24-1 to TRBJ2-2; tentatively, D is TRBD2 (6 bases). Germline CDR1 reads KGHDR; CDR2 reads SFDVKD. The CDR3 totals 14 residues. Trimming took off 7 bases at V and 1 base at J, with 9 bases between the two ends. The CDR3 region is CATSGTQNTGELFF. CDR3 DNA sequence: TGTGCCACCAGCGGGACTCAGAACACCGGGGAGCTGTTTTTT.